The sequence of this T cell receptor beta chain was determined in a study of regulatory T cells in long-lasting Graves disease. This CDR3 comprises 12 residues. V lost 4 bases and J 10 bases, leaving 13 bases between the germline ends. Both iRepertoire HTBI primers and Arm-PCR of CDR3 regions were used to build the TCR beta libraries. MiXCR, applied by TCRdb to the multiplex PCR reads, yields one record per CDR3 protein. The data contain hundreds of thousands of distinct CDR3 sequences, 15% to 18% of them singletons. Time point reported: newly diagnosed GD, antithyroid drugs for less than 3 months. Generation of the TCR library employed RNA extracted from PBMCs. The table lists this clonotype with many counts.

The clonotype comes from a female donor with Graves disease. This rearrangement joins TRBV12-3 or TRBV12-4 to TRBJ1-1; possible D gene TRBD1, 5 bases. This sample comprised peripheral blood mononuclear cells (PBMCs), obtained at new diagnosis, from a patient treated with antithyroid drugs. In nucleotides, the CDR3 is TGTGCCAGCAGTTACCTCCCCAGGGTAGCTTTCTTT. Translated, it gives CASSYLPRVAFF.